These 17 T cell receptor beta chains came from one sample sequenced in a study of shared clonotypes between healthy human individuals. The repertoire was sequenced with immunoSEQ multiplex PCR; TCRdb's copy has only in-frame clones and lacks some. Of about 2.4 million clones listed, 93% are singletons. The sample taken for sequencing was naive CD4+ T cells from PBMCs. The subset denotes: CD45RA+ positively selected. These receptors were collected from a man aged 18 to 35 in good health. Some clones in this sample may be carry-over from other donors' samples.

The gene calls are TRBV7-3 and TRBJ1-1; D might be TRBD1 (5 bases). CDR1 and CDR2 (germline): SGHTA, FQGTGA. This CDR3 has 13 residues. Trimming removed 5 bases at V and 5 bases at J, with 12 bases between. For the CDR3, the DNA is TGTGCCAGCAGCCCCGGACATCAAACTGAAGCTTTCTTT. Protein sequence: CASSPGHQTEAFF. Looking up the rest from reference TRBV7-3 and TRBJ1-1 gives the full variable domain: GAGVSQTPSNKVTEKGKYVELRCDPISGHTALYWYRQSLGQGPEFLIYFQGTGAADDSGLPNDRFFAVRPEGSVSTLKIQRTERGDSAVYLCASSPGHQTEAFFGQGTRLTVV.

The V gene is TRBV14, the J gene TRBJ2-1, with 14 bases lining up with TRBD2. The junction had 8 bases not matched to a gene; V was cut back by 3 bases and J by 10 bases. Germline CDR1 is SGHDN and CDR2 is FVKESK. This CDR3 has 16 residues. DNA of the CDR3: TGTGCCAGCAGCCATTGGACTAGCGGGAGGCACGTAGAGCAGTTCTTC. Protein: CASSHWTSGRHVEQFF.

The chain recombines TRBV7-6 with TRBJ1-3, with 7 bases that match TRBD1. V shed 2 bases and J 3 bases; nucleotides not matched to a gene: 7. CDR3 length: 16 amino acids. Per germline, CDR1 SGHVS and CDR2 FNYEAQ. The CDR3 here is CASSLRQGRGGNTIYF. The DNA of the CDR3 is TGTGCCAGCAGCTTACGACAGGGACGGGGTGGAAACACCATATATTTT. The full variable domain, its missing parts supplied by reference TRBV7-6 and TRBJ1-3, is GAGVSQSPRYKVTKRGQDVALRCDPISGHVSLYWYRQALGQGPEFLTYFNYEAQQDKSGLPNDRFSAERPEGSISTLTIQRTEQRDSAMYRCASSLRQGRGGNTIYFGEGSWLTVV.

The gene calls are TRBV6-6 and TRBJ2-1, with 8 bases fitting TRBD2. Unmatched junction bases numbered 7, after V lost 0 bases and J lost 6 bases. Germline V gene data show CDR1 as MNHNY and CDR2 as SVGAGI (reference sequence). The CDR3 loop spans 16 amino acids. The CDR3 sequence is CASSYSGSGDPNEQFF. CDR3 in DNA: TGTGCCAGCAGTTACTCGGGTAGCGGGGACCCCAATGAGCAGTTCTTC.

The CDR3 region is CASSIVAGAFSEAFF. The CDR3 nucleotides are TGTGCCAGTAGTATAGTGGCAGGGGCTTTCTCTGAAGCTTTCTTT. The genes are TRBV19 and TRBJ1-1; D is possibly TRBD1 (6 bases). V lost 1 base and J lost 6, with 15 bases in between. This CDR3 has 15 amino acids. The germline V gene encodes CDR1 LNHDA and CDR2 SQIVND (reference sequence).

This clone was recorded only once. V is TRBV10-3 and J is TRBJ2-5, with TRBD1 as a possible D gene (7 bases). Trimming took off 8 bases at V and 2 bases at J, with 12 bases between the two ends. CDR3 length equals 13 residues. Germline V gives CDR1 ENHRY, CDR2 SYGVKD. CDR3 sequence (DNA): TGTGCCATCGGGGGGACAGCGCAAGAGACCCAGTACTTC. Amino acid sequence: CAIGGTAQETQYF.

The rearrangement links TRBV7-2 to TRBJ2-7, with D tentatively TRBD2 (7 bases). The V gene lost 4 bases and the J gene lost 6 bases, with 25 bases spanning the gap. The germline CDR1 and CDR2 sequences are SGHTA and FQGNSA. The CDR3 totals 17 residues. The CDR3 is CASSSPRGGGVRGEQYF. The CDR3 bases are TGTGCCAGCAGCTCCCCAAGGGGGGGAGGCGTACGAGGCGAGCAGTACTTC.

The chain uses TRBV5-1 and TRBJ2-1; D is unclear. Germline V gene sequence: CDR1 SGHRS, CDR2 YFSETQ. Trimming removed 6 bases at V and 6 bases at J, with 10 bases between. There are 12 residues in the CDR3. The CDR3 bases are TGCGCCAGCACGGGCCCGCCCAATGAGCAGTTCTTC. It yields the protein CASTGPPNEQFF. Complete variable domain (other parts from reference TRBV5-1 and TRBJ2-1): KAGVTQTPRYLIKTRGQQVTLSCSPISGHRSVSWYQQTPGQGLQFLFEYFSETQRNKGNFPGRFSGRQFSNSRSEMNVSTLELGDSALYLCASTGPPNEQFFGPGTRLTVL.

The CDR3 DNA follows: TGCGCCAGCAGCGACATCACGAGGCAGACCCAGTACTTC. This encodes CASSDITRQTQYF. V is TRBV5-1 and J is TRBJ2-5; no firm D call. CDR3 length equals 13 residues. CDR1 and CDR2 (germline): SGHRS, YFSETQ. V was trimmed by 4 bases and J by 6 bases, leaving 13 bases between them. Combining the CDR3 with reference TRBV5-1 and TRBJ2-5 gives the whole variable domain KAGVTQTPRYLIKTRGQQVTLSCSPISGHRSVSWYQQTPGQGLQFLFEYFSETQRNKGNFPGRFSGRQFSNSRSEMNVSTLELGDSALYLCASSDITRQTQYFGPGTRLLVL.

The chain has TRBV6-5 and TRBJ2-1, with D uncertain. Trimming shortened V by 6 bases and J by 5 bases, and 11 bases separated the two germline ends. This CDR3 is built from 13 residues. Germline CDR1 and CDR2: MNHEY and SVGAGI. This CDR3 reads CASRRRNDNEQFF. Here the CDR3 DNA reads TGTGCCAGCAGGCGGAGAAATGACAATGAGCAGTTCTTC.

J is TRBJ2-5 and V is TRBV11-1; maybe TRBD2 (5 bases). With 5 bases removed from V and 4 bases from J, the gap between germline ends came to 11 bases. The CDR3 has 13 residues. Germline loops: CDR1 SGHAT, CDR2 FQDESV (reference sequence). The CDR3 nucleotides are TGTGCCAGCAGCCCCTGGGCGGGAGAGACCCAGTACTTC. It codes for CASSPWAGETQYF.

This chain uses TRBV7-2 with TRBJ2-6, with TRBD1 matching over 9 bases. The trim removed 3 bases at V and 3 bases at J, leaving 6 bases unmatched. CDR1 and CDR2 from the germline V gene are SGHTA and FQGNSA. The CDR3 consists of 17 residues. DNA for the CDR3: TGTGCCAGCAGCTTTACAGGGGGCGCGTTTGGGGCCAACGTCCTGACTTTC. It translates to CASSFTGGAFGANVLTF.

The CDR3 loop reads CASSQDQGRQPQHF. Here the CDR3 DNA reads TGTGCCAGCAGCCAAGACCAGGGTAGGCAGCCCCAGCATTTT. The chain joins TRBV4-2 to TRBJ1-5, with a weak D call TRBD1 (5 bases). Per germline, CDR1 LGHNA and CDR2 YNFKEQ. CDR3 length: 14 amino acids. Trimming cost V 0 bases and J 7 bases, with 10 bases left between them.

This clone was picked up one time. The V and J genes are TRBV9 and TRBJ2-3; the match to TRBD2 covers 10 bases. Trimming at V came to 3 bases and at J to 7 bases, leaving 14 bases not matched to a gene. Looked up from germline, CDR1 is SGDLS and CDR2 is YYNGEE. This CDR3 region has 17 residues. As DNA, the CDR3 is TGTGCCAGCAGCGGACGTAGCGGGAGGAGCTATGGGTATACGCAGTATTTT. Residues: CASSGRSGRSYGYTQYF.

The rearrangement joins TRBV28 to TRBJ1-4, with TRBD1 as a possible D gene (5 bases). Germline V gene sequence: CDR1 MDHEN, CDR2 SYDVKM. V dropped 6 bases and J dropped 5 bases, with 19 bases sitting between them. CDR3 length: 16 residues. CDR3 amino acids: CASSVDTGRRNEKLFF. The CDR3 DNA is TGTGCCAGCAGCGTCGATACAGGTCGGAGGAATGAAAAACTGTTTTTT.

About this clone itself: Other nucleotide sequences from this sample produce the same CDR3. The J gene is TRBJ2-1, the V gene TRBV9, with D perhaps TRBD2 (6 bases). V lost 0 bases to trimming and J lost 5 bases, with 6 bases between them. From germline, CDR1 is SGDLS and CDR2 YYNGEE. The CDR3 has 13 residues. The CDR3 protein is CASSVGGDNEQFF. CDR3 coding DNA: TGTGCCAGCAGCGTAGGGGGGGACAATGAGCAGTTCTTC.

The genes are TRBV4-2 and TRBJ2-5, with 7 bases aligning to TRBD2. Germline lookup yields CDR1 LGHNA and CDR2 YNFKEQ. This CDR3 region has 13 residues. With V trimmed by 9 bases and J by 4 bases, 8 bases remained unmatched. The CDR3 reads CARPLTSPETQYF. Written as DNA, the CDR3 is TGTGCCAGGCCCTTGACTAGCCCAGAGACCCAGTACTTC.